The 26 T cell receptor beta chains below were found in one sample sequenced in a study of blood T cells in healthy people across ages. Using a J-beta primer mix together with a sample-barcoded 5' primer, a second PCR was run for about 6 to 12 cycles. MiXCR, run by TCRdb on the 5' RACE reads, gives a single entry per CDR3 protein. This repertoire shows approximately 960,000 distinct CDR3 sequences, just under 30% found once; its top ten account for roughly 10%. These same records also appear under a second study, on T cells of mothers and their children.

The sample consisted of blood. These receptors all stem from a woman aged 40 to 55 in good health.

The chain couples TRBV9 to TRBJ2-1, with TRBD2 matching 13 bases. This CDR3 contains 13 residues. Germline lookup yields CDR1 SGDLS and CDR2 YYNGEE. Germline trimming cut 9 bases from V and 5 bases from J; bases unmatched to any gene: 2. This chain's CDR3 is CATGTSGDNEQFF. In DNA form, the CDR3 reads TGTGCCACCGGGACTAGCGGGGACAATGAGCAGTTCTTC. The variable domain in full, with the rest retrieved from reference TRBV9 and TRBJ2-1, is DSGVTQTPKHLITATGQRVTLRCSPRSGDLSVYWYQQSLDQGLQFLIQYYNGEERAKGNILERFSAQQFPDLHSELNLSSLELGDSALYFCATGTSGDNEQFFGPGTRLTVL.

The chain links TRBV6-2 or TRBV6-3 to TRBJ1-5, with 7 bases fitting TRBD1. The V gene end was trimmed by 6 bases and the J gene end by 5 bases; junction bases not matched to a gene: 7. Germline CDR1 reads MNHEY; CDR2 reads SVGEGT. This CDR3 region has 14 residues. The CDR3 nucleotides read TGTGCCAGCAGCCGACAGGGCGCGTATCAGCCCCAGCATTTT. This codes for CASSRQGAYQPQHF.

The chain links TRBV29-1 to TRBJ2-5; no definite D call. Trimming shortened V by 3 bases and J by 3 bases, and 8 bases separated the two germline ends. The CDR3 spans 12 residues. Germline V gene lookup returns CDR1 SQVTM and CDR2 ANQGSEA. CDR3 coding DNA: TGCAGCGTTGATCATCGAGAAGAGACCCAGTACTTC. It encodes CSVDHREETQYF.

The chain recombines TRBV10-2 with TRBJ1-1; D remains ambiguous. The CDR3 totals 13 residues. V was clipped by 0 bases and J by 4 bases, with 6 bases between them. The germline V gene has CDR1 WSHSY and CDR2 SAAADI. The chain's CDR3 is CASSESGITEAFF. The CDR3 DNA sequence: TGCGCCAGCAGTGAGTCGGGTATCACTGAAGCTTTCTTT.

The chain uses TRBV5-1 and TRBJ1-2; 9 bases are a match to TRBD1. The CDR3 is 16 amino acids. V shed 7 bases, J shed 0 bases, and the junction held 10 bases outside the gene matches. Germline V gene sequence: CDR1 SGHRS, CDR2 YFSETQ. CDR3 DNA: TGCGCCAGCTTGCCCGACCGGGACAGGGCTAACTATGGCTACACCTTC. Translating it yields CASLPDRDRANYGYTF. The full variable domain, its missing parts supplied by reference TRBV5-1 and TRBJ1-2, is KAGVTQTPRYLIKTRGQQVTLSCSPISGHRSVSWYQQTPGQGLQFLFEYFSETQRNKGNFPGRFSGRQFSNSRSEMNVSTLELGDSALYLCASLPDRDRANYGYTFGSGTRLTVV.

Regarding this clonotype: Sequence at one end of the junction differs from germline and may be a read error. The rearrangement uses TRBV4-3 and TRBJ2-1; possible D gene TRBD1, 6 bases. The CDR3 consists of 15 residues. Germline CDR1 is LGHNA and CDR2 is YSLEER. CDR3 residues: CAGSQSSRGFNEQFF. The CDR3 DNA reads TGCGCCGGCAGCCAATCCTCCAGGGGTTTTAATGAGCAGTTCTTC.

In this sample, this clonotype turned up many times. V usage is TRBV7-2 and J usage is TRBJ2-7, with D maybe TRBD2 (6 bases). The CDR3 totals 19 residues. The V gene's germline CDR1 is SGHTA and CDR2 FQGNSA. Trimming took 2 bases from V and 1 from J, leaving 24 bases between them. The CDR3 sequence is CASSLIRRGKLSGSYEQYF. The DNA for the CDR3 is TGTGCCAGCAGCTTAATTCGGCGGGGAAAATTGTCAGGGTCCTACGAGCAGTACTTC.

The V call is TRBV9, the J call TRBJ2-7, with D unclear. There are 13 residues in the CDR3. V lost 3 bases and J 0 bases, leaving 7 bases between the germline ends. Germline CDR1 SGDLS, CDR2 YYNGEE. CDR3 in amino acids: CASSGPYSYEQYF. In DNA, the CDR3 is TGTGCCAGCAGCGGACCGTACTCCTACGAGCAGTACTTC.

This sequence joins TRBV20-1 and TRBJ2-1; no clear D. Germline lookup yields CDR1 DFQATT and CDR2 SNEGSKA (reference sequence). Trimming stripped 3 bases from V and 9 bases from J, with 15 bases between. The CDR3 sequence is 13 residues long. The CDR3 sequence: CSASSAFAREQFF. In DNA, the CDR3 is TGCAGTGCTAGCTCGGCCTTTGCACGTGAGCAGTTCTTC.

The chain links TRBV20-1 to TRBJ1-1; no clear D. V dropped 2 bases and J dropped 0 bases, with 16 bases sitting between them. The CDR3 spans 16 residues. The germline gives CDR1 DFQATT, CDR2 SNEGSKA (reference sequence). The CDR3 DNA reads TGCAGTGCTAGATCAATTGAGCACATCATGAACACTGAAGCTTTCTTT. It is translated as CSARSIEHIMNTEAFF.

The genes are TRBV30 and TRBJ2-1; D possibly matches TRBD1 or TRBD2 (5 bases each). The CDR3 totals 13 residues. Trimming removed 4 bases from V and 9 bases from J, with 16 bases in between. CDR1 is GTSNPN and CDR2 is SVGIG in the germline V gene (reference sequence). CDR3 loop: CAWISREQGEQFF. The CDR3 DNA is TGTGCCTGGATAAGCAGGGAGCAGGGTGAGCAGTTCTTC.

Of note for this clonotype: A much larger clone is a single base away; this may be a read error. This sequence joins TRBV12-3 or TRBV12-4 and TRBJ2-1; TRBD1 aligns across 7 bases. CDR3 length equals 14 residues. Written as DNA, the CDR3 is TGTACCAGCAGTTTGTGGACAGGAAACAATGAGCAGTTCTTC. It yields the protein CTSSLWTGNNEQFF.

This clonotype was observed many times. The chain joins TRBV12-3 or TRBV12-4 to TRBJ1-1; D not certain. The CDR3 covers 12 residues. Trimming removed 6 bases at V and 0 bases at J, with 5 bases between. The CDR3 region is CASRWVNTEAFF. CDR3 DNA: TGTGCCAGCAGATGGGTGAACACTGAAGCTTTCTTT.

This clonotype was seen a few times. A single base separates this from a much larger clone, so it may be a read error. The gene calls are TRBV7-2 and TRBJ1-2, with a tentative D call TRBD1 (5 bases). V was trimmed by 6 bases and J by 3 bases, leaving 17 bases between them. This CDR3 spans 15 amino acids. Germline-derived CDR1 and CDR2 are SGHTA and FQGNSA. CDR3: CASSPTELTDYGYTF. Here the CDR3 DNA reads TGTGCCAGCAGTCCGACAGAACTCACTGACTATGGCTACACCTTC.

This clonotype was detected a few times. The chain joins TRBV20-1 to TRBJ2-3; 8 bases fit TRBD2. The CDR3 contains 13 residues. Germline V gene lookup returns CDR1 DFQATT and CDR2 SNEGSKA (reference sequence). Trimming at V came to 3 bases and at J to 4 bases, leaving 3 bases not matched to a gene. For the CDR3, the DNA is TGCAGTGCTAGCAGGCGGGGGGCAGATACGCAGTATTTT. It specifies CSASRRGADTQYF.

There are a few counts of this clonotype. The chain carries TRBV4-3 and TRBJ2-5; D possibly corresponds to TRBD1 (5 bases). The DNA end is more similar to TRBJ2-7, so the J call may be wrong. Per germline, CDR1 LGHNA and CDR2 YSLEER. The CDR3 consists of 16 residues. CDR3 bases: TGCGCCAGCAGCCAAGATATTAAAGGGGTTCCCCACGAGCAGTACTTC. This gives the protein CASSQDIKGVPHEQYF.

The V and J genes are TRBV2 and TRBJ1-5; D call uncertain. Trimming removed 7 bases from V and 1 base from J, with 17 bases in between. There are 16 residues in the CDR3. CDR1 SNHLY and CDR2 FYNNEI come from the germline V gene. This chain's CDR3 is CASTKGGFGSNQPQHF. Here the CDR3 DNA reads TGTGCCAGCACCAAAGGAGGATTTGGAAGCAATCAGCCCCAGCATTTT.

The V and J genes are TRBV29-1 and TRBJ2-7; 8 bases are a match to TRBD1. The CDR3 has 12 amino acids. The V segment lost 5 bases and the J segment 10 bases; nucleotides outside the gene matches: 10. CDR1 SQVTM and CDR2 ANQGSEA come from the germline V gene. The CDR3 DNA follows: TGCAGCGTTCACCCGGGACAGGAGCCCCAGTACTTC. Translated: CSVHPGQEPQYF.

This clonotype was seen repeatedly, ten times or more. This rearrangement joins TRBV7-3 to TRBJ2-1; D possibly corresponds to TRBD1 (5 bases). Per germline, CDR1 SGHTA and CDR2 FQGTGA. The CDR3 loop spans 15 amino acids. V was clipped by 1 base and J by 6 bases, with 13 bases between them. DNA for the CDR3: TGTGCCAGCAGCTTAAGGCTGGGGCAGGGCAATGAGCAGTTCTTC. Amino acid sequence: CASSLRLGQGNEQFF.

This clonotype came up a few times. The rearrangement uses TRBV5-1 and TRBJ2-7, with 9 bases fitting TRBD1. The J call may be mistaken, given a closer DNA end match to TRBJ2-4. The CDR3 loop spans 14 amino acids. Germline-derived CDR1 and CDR2 are SGHRS and YFSETQ. CDR3 in DNA: TGCGCCAGCAGAACCGGGACAGGGCGAGACATTCAGTACTTC. Protein: CASRTGTGRDIQYF.

The chain employs TRBV2 and TRBJ1-2, with TRBD1 identical over 8 bases. Looked up from germline, CDR1 is SNHLY and CDR2 is FYNNEI. This CDR3 comprises 14 residues. The V segment lost 6 bases and the J segment 2 bases; nucleotides outside the gene matches: 5. The CDR3 sequence is CASRGTGQNYGYTF. As DNA, the CDR3 is TGTGCCAGCAGAGGGACAGGACAAAACTATGGCTACACCTTC.

Only a few counts were recorded for this clonotype. The chain employs TRBV20-1 and TRBJ2-7; D is undetermined. V gave up 7 bases and J gave up 3 bases, with 10 bases separating them. There are 11 residues in the CDR3. Looked up from germline, CDR1 is DFQATT and CDR2 is SNEGSKA (reference sequence). This chain's CDR3 is CSVRRVYEQYF. CDR3 sequence (DNA): TGCAGTGTACGGCGTGTCTACGAGCAGTACTTC.

This clonotype has a count of ten or more. This chain uses TRBV5-1 with TRBJ1-6, with unresolved D. Per the germline V gene, CDR1 is SGHRS and CDR2 is YFSETQ. The CDR3 is made up of 15 amino acids. Trimming stripped 0 bases from V and 5 bases from J, with 9 bases between. The CDR3 nucleotides are TGCGCCAGCAGCTTGGTGGGCAGAGATAATTCACCCCTCCACTTT. Translation: CASSLVGRDNSPLHF. Based on the CDR3 plus reference TRBV5-1 and TRBJ1-6, the full variable domain is KAGVTQTPRYLIKTRGQQVTLSCSPISGHRSVSWYQQTPGQGLQFLFEYFSETQRNKGNFPGRFSGRQFSNSRSEMNVSTLELGDSALYLCASSLVGRDNSPLHFGNGTRLTVT.

In regard to this clonotype: A read error may explain this, as a much larger clone is one base away. The genes are TRBV7-6 and TRBJ2-7, with a possible D match to TRBD2 (5 bases). This CDR3 is built from 17 residues. Germline assignment: CDR1 SGHVS and CDR2 FNYEAQ. The CDR3 sequence: CACSYRPGDGLSYEQYF. The CDR3, as DNA: TGTGCCTGCAGTTACAGACCCGGAGACGGACTCTCCTACGAGCAGTACTTC.

This clonotype was seen many times. The chain has TRBV6-5 and TRBJ2-7; D remains ambiguous. Germline CDR1 reads MNHEY; CDR2 reads SVGAGI. V lost 8 bases and J lost 3, with 8 bases in between. The CDR3 is 11 residues long. The CDR3 spells CASHSYYEQYF. The CDR3 DNA follows: TGTGCCAGCCACTCTTACTACGAGCAGTACTTC.

The chain couples TRBV9 to TRBJ1-2; D may be TRBD1 (5 bases). This CDR3 has 15 residues. V was clipped by 4 bases and J by 6 bases, with 19 bases between them. The germline gives CDR1 SGDLS, CDR2 YYNGEE. CDR3 loop: CASSLRMTQGDGYTF. In DNA form, the CDR3 reads TGTGCCAGCAGCCTTCGAATGACGCAGGGCGATGGCTACACCTTC. The variable domain in full, with the rest retrieved from reference TRBV9 and TRBJ1-2, is DSGVTQTPKHLITATGQRVTLRCSPRSGDLSVYWYQQSLDQGLQFLIQYYNGEERAKGNILERFSAQQFPDLHSELNLSSLELGDSALYFCASSLRMTQGDGYTFGSGTRLTVV.